This TCR beta chain was retrieved from a study of beta chain features in type 1 diabetes. The entirety of the isolated RNA underwent reverse transcription, so expressed TCRB transcripts were sequenced. Using immunoSEQ multiplex PCR, the repertoire was profiled, and TCRdb retains in-frame clones only, with some absent. This table has roughly 140,000 clones, under 60% appearing once. The germline V gene has CDR1 SQVTM and CDR2 ANQGSEA. This CDR3 comprises 14 residues. V was shortened by 4 bases and J by 2 bases, with 14 bases between the two germline ends. Input material: Tregs from blood. This chain uses TRBV29-1 with TRBJ1-1; D is possibly TRBD1 (6 bases). This TCR came from a man between 18 and 35 years old in good health. The CDR3: CSVVKGQGNTEAFF. CDR3 in DNA: TGCAGCGTTGTAAAGGGACAAGGAAACACTGAAGCTTTCTTT.